This T cell receptor beta chain was sequenced in a study of cytomegalovirus exposure and HLA in healthy donors. Concerning this clone itself: The target antigen is unknown.

Study results and caveats: Highest at DRB1 and lowest at HLA-C, TCR association rates differed among HLA loci in a later analysis. Cytomegalovirus-associated status was assigned to approximately 160 TCR beta chains.

The V gene's germline CDR1 is MDHEN and CDR2 SYDVKM. V was pared by 5 bases and J by 5 bases, with 10 bases of the junction left unmatched. This CDR3 spans 16 amino acids. Primers included in the PCR were 60 Vbeta and 13 Jbeta primers. Data came from immunoSEQ multiplex PCR; TCRdb stores just in-frame clones and leaves some out. The data show fewer than 250,000 clones, about four fifths seen once. This receptor was identified in a man aged 30 to 39 in good health and CMV-seropositive. Sequencing was performed on PBMCs. The chain couples TRBV28 to TRBJ2-2; 8 bases fit TRBD2. CDR3 region: CASSRDGTSLTGELFF. The CDR3 bases are TGTGCCAGCAGTAGGGACGGGACTAGTCTTACCGGGGAGCTGTTTTTT.